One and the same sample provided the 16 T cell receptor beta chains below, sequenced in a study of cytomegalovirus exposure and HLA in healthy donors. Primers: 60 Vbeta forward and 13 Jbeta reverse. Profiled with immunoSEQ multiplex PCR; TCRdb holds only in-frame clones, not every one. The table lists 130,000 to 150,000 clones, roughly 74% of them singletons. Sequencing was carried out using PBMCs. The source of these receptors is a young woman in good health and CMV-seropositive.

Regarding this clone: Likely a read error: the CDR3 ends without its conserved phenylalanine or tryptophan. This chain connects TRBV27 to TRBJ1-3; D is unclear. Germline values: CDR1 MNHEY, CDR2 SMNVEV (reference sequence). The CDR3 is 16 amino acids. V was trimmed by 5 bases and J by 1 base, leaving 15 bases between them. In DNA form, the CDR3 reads TGTGCCAGCAGTCAATGGGGAGGGCTATCTGGAAACACCATATATCTT. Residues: CASSQWGGLSGNTIYL.

In nucleotides, the CDR3 is TGTGCCAGCAGCTTAGCGGCACCCTCTGGAAACACCATATATTTT. This gives the protein CASSLAAPSGNTIYF. The gene calls are TRBV7-2 and TRBJ1-3; D not resolved. The CDR3 has 15 residues. The germline gives CDR1 SGHTA, CDR2 FQGNSA. V shed 0 bases and J shed 0 bases, with 6 bases lying between them.

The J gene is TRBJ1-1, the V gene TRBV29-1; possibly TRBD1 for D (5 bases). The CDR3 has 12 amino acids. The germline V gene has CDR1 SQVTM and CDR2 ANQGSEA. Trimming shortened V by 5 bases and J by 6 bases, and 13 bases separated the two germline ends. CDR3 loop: CSVWGEVAEAFF. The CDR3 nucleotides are TGCAGCGTTTGGGGGGAAGTGGCTGAAGCTTTCTTT.

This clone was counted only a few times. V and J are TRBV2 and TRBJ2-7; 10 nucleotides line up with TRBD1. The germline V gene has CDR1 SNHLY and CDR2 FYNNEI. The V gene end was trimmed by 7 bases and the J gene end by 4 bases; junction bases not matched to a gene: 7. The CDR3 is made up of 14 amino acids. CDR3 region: CASNPGTGDYEQYF. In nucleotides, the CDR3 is TGTGCCAGCAATCCTGGGACAGGGGATTACGAGCAGTACTTC.

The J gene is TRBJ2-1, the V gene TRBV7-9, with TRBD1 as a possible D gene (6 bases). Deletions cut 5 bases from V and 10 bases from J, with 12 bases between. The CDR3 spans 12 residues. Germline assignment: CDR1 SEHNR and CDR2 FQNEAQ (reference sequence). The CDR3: CASSISGDEQFF. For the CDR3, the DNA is TGTGCCAGCAGCATATCAGGGGACGAGCAGTTCTTC.

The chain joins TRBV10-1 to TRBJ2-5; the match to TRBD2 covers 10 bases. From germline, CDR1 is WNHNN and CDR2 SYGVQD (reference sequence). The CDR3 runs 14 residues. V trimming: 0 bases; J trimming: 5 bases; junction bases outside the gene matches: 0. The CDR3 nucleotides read TGCGCCAGCAGTGAGTCGGGACTAGCGGAGACCCAGTACTTC. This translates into CASSESGLAETQYF.

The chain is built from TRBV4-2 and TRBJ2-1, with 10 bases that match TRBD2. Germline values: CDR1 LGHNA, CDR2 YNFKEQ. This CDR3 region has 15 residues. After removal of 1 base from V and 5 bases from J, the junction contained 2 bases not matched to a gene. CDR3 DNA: TGTGCCAGCAGCCAAGTAGCGGGGGGTCACAATGAGCAGTTCTTC. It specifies CASSQVAGGHNEQFF.

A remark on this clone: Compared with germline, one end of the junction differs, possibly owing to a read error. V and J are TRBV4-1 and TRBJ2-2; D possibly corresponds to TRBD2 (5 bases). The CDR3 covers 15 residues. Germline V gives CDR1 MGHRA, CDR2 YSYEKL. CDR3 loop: CASSQGQMNTGKLFF. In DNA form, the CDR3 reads TGCGCCAGCAGCCAAGGGCAGATGAACACCGGGAAGCTGTTTTTT.

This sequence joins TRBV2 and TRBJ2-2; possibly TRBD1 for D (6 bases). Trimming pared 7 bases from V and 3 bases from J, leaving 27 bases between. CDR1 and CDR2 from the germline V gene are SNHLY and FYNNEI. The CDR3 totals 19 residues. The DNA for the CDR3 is TGTGCCAGCACCTCTCAAAGGACAGTGAGGAAGGGGGACACCGGGGAGCTGTTTTTT. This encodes CASTSQRTVRKGDTGELFF.

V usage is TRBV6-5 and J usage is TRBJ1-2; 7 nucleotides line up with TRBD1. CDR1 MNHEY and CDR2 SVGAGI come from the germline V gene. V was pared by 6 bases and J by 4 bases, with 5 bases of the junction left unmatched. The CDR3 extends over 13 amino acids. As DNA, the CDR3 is TGTGCCAGCAGCCTTGGACAGGCCTATGGCTACACCTTC. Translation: CASSLGQAYGYTF.

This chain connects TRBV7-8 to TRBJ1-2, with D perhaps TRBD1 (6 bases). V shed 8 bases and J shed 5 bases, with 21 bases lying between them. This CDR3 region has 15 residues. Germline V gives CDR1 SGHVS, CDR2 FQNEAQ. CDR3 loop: CASAKNRDLFYGYTF. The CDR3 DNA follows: TGTGCCAGCGCAAAAAACAGGGATCTGTTTTATGGCTACACCTTC.

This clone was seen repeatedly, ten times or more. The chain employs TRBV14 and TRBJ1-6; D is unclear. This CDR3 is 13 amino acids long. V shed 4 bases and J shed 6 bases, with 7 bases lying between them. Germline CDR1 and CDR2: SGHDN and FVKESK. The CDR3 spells CASSPQLNSPLHF. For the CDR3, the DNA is TGTGCCAGCAGCCCCCAACTTAATTCACCCCTCCACTTT.

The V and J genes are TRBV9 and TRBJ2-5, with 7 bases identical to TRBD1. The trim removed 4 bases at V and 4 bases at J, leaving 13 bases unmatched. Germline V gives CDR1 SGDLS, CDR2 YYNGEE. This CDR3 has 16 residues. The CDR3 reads CASSPRTGSWGETQYF. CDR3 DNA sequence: TGTGCCAGCAGCCCAAGGACAGGAAGTTGGGGAGAGACCCAGTACTTC.

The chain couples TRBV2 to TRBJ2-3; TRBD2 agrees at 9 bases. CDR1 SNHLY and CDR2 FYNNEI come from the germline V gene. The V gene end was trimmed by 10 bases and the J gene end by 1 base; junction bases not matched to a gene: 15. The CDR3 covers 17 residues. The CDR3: CATAEGGGAIGTDTQYF. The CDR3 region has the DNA TGTGCCACCGCCGAGGGCGGGGGGGCCATCGGCACAGATACGCAGTATTTT. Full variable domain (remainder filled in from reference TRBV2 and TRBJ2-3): EPEVTQTPSHQVTQMGQEVILRCVPISNHLYFYWYRQILGQKVEFLVSFYNNEISEKSEIFDDQFSVERPDGSNFTLKIRSTKLEDSAMYFCATAEGGGAIGTDTQYFGPGTRLTVL.

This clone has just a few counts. CDR3 nucleotide sequence: TGTGCCAGTAGTCGGCAGGGTAACACTGAAGCTTTCTTT. Protein: CASSRQGNTEAFF. The chain is built from TRBV19 and TRBJ1-1; TRBD1 might be the D (5 bases). The CDR3 is made up of 13 amino acids. Germline V gene lookup returns CDR1 LNHDA and CDR2 SQIVND (reference sequence). V lost 5 bases and J lost 2, with 9 bases in between. The full variable domain, rest sourced from reference TRBV19 and TRBJ1-1, is DGGITQSPKYLFRKEGQNVTLSCEQNLNHDAMYWYRQDPGQGLRLIYYSQIVNDFQKGDIAEGYSVSREKKESFPLTVTSAQKNPTAFYLCASSRQGNTEAFFGQGTRLTVV.

This chain's CDR3 is CASTPPVNTEAFF. The CDR3 nucleotides read TGTGCCAGCACCCCCCCGGTCAACACTGAAGCTTTCTTT. The chain has TRBV7-9 and TRBJ1-1; D gene unclear. The CDR3 contains 13 residues. Trimming removed 7 bases at V and 2 bases at J, with 11 bases between. From germline, CDR1 is SEHNR and CDR2 FQNEAQ (reference sequence).